One sample yielded the 30 T cell receptor beta chains listed below, sequenced in a study of T-cell reconstitution after alpha-beta-depleted transplantation in children. Construction of the TCRbeta library involved unique molecular identifiers. MiXCR, applied by TCRdb to the PCR reads, yields one record per CDR3 protein. The table shows hundreds of thousands of distinct CDR3 sequences, with about an eighth occurring only once. Sequenced material: PBMCs, taken before TCRalphabeta/CD19-depleted stem cell transplant. The receptors here all came from a girl aged 2-9 years with congenital amegakaryocytic thrombocytopenia, due to receive a stem cell transplant.

This clonotype was counted between two and nine times. V is TRBV29-1 and J is TRBJ2-1; 8 bases align to TRBD2. CDR1 is SQVTM, CDR2 ANQGSEA, per germline. The V gene end was trimmed by 4 bases and the J gene end by 4 bases; junction bases not matched to a gene: 3. The CDR3 is 13 residues long. Written as DNA, the CDR3 is TGCAGCGTTGCCGCGGGAGGATACAATGAGCAGTTCTTC. Translating gives CSVAAGGYNEQFF.

V is TRBV7-9 and J is TRBJ2-1, with 7 bases aligning to TRBD2. Germline loops: CDR1 SEHNR, CDR2 FQNEAQ (reference sequence). V trimming: 5 bases; J trimming: 10 bases; junction bases outside the gene matches: 11. This CDR3 has 14 residues. The CDR3 sequence is CASSGIAGVTEQFF. The CDR3 DNA is TGTGCCAGCAGCGGGATAGCGGGCGTAACGGAGCAGTTCTTC. The variable domain in full, with the rest retrieved from reference TRBV7-9 and TRBJ2-1, is DTGVSQNPRHKITKRGQNVTFRCDPISEHNRLYWYRQTLGQGPEFLTYFQNEAQLEKSRLLSDRFSAERPKGSFSTLEIQRTEQGDSAMYLCASSGIAGVTEQFFGPGTRLTVL.

This clonotype was seen at least ten times. V usage is TRBV15 and J usage is TRBJ2-3; D gene uncertain. Trimming pared 6 bases from V and 6 bases from J, leaving 10 bases between. This CDR3 region has 12 residues. Germline lookup yields CDR1 LNHNV and CDR2 YYDKDF (reference sequence). In DNA, the CDR3 is TGTGCCACCAGAAAATTGGAGGATACGCAGTATTTT. Protein product: CATRKLEDTQYF.

The V call is TRBV29-1, the J call TRBJ1-1, with a possible D match to TRBD1 (6 bases). The germline V gene has CDR1 SQVTM and CDR2 ANQGSEA. This CDR3 comprises 12 residues. The V gene lost 4 bases and the J gene lost 5 bases, with 11 bases spanning the gap. CDR3 sequence reads: CSVVGARTEAFF. In nucleotides, the CDR3 is TGCAGCGTTGTGGGGGCGCGGACTGAAGCTTTCTTT.

This clonotype is a singleton in its sample. CDR3 sequence (DNA): TGTGCCAGCAGCCAAGAAGGGTACATCCACTCTGGAAACACCATATATTTT. The encoded protein is CASSQEGYIHSGNTIYF. The chain is built from TRBV3-1 and TRBJ1-3; D not certain. Germline V gives CDR1 LGHDT, CDR2 YNNKEL (reference sequence). The CDR3 totals 17 residues. The V gene lost 0 bases and the J gene lost 0 bases, with 12 bases spanning the gap.

This clonotype was observed at least ten times. The rearrangement links TRBV7-9 to TRBJ2-1; 9 bases fit TRBD2. The CDR3 loop spans 14 amino acids. V shed 3 bases and J 5 bases; nucleotides not matched to a gene: 2. Germline V CDR1 and CDR2: SEHNR, FQNEAQ (reference sequence). The CDR3 sequence: CASSLLAGHNEQFF. CDR3 coding DNA: TGTGCCAGCAGCTTGCTAGCGGGGCACAATGAGCAGTTCTTC.

This clonotype occurred once. V is TRBV12-5 and J is TRBJ2-3; D tentatively fits TRBD1 or TRBD2 (5 bases each). The germline V and J ends were trimmed by 9 bases and 1 base, with 11 bases remaining between them. Per the germline V gene, CDR1 is LGHNT and CDR2 is FRNRAP. This CDR3 contains 13 residues. This CDR3 reads CARARGRTDTQYF. DNA of the CDR3: TGTGCTAGGGCTAGGGGACGCACAGATACGCAGTATTTT.

The chain combines TRBV20-1 with TRBJ2-3; 8 bases line up with TRBD2. The CDR3 spans 17 residues. J lost 0 bases, V lost 0 bases, and 8 bases had no gene match. The germline V gene encodes CDR1 DFQATT and CDR2 SNEGSKA (reference sequence). DNA for the CDR3: TGCAGTGCTAGAGATCCGAGAATAGCGGGAAGCACAGATACGCAGTATTTT. The encoded protein is CSARDPRIAGSTDTQYF.

This clonotype appeared many times. The rearrangement joins TRBV29-1 to TRBJ2-7; tentative D call: TRBD2 (6 bases). Germline V gene data show CDR1 as SQVTM and CDR2 as ANQGSEA. V dropped 7 bases and J dropped 3 bases, with 16 bases sitting between them. This CDR3 has 13 amino acids. Here the CDR3 DNA reads TGCAGCGCCGGGGGAGAGGGGTACTACGAGCAGTACTTC. Amino acid sequence: CSAGGEGYYEQYF.

This clonotype has just a few counts. V and J are TRBV7-8 and TRBJ2-1, with TRBD2 matching over 10 bases. With V trimmed by 5 bases and J by 3 bases, 7 bases remained unmatched. CDR3 size: 16 residues. Per the germline V gene, CDR1 is SGHVS and CDR2 is FQNEAQ. The CDR3 loop is CASSRGRLAGYNEQFF. Written as DNA, the CDR3 is TGTGCCAGCAGCCGTGGTAGACTAGCGGGCTACAATGAGCAGTTCTTC. Variable domain in full (rest from reference TRBV7-8 and TRBJ2-1): GAGVSQSPRYKVAKRGQDVALRCDPISGHVSLFWYQQALGQGPEFLTYFQNEAQLDKSGLPSDRFFAERPEGSVSTLKIQRTQQEDSAVYLCASSRGRLAGYNEQFFGPGTRLTVL.

This clonotype was detected only a few times. The rearrangement joins TRBV7-9 to TRBJ2-1; a possible D gene is TRBD2 (5 bases). From germline, CDR1 is SEHNR and CDR2 FQNEAQ (reference sequence). CDR3 length equals 12 residues. Trimming removed 6 bases at V and 9 bases at J, with 12 bases between. Here the CDR3 reads CASSHGEREQFF. The CDR3 DNA follows: TGTGCCAGCAGTCACGGGGAGCGTGAGCAGTTCTTC. The full variable domain, with the rest looked up from reference TRBV7-9 and TRBJ2-1, is DTGVSQNPRHKITKRGQNVTFRCDPISEHNRLYWYRQTLGQGPEFLTYFQNEAQLEKSRLLSDRFSAERPKGSFSTLEIQRTEQGDSAMYLCASSHGEREQFFGPGTRLTVL.

The genes are TRBV7-8 and TRBJ2-7; D gene unclear. Trimming pared 1 base from V and 2 bases from J, leaving 9 bases between. This CDR3 is built from 14 residues. Germline CDR1 is SGHVS and CDR2 is FQNEAQ. The CDR3 loop reads CASSLGILTYEQYF. The CDR3 DNA is TGTGCCAGCAGCTTAGGGATCTTAACCTACGAGCAGTACTTC.

This clonotype was recorded at least ten times. The chain joins TRBV11-2 to TRBJ2-6; D is undetermined. Trimming shortened V by 6 bases and J by 0 bases, and 18 bases separated the two germline ends. The CDR3 runs 18 residues. Germline V gene data show CDR1 as SGHAT and CDR2 as FQNNGV. DNA for the CDR3: TGTGCCAGCAGACCCTCCCTCGTCGGCCACTCTGGGGCCAACGTCCTGACTTTC. Translating gives CASRPSLVGHSGANVLTF. The complete variable domain, with remaining parts taken from reference TRBV11-2 and TRBJ2-6, reads EAGVAQSPRYKIIEKRQSVAFWCNPISGHATLYWYQQILGQGPKLLIQFQNNGVVDDSQLPKDRFSAERLKGVDSTLKIQPAKLEDSAVYLCASRPSLVGHSGANVLTFGAGSRLTVL.

The sample holds many counts of this clonotype. The chain employs TRBV6-1 and TRBJ2-1; TRBD2 might be the D (5 bases). Germline loops: CDR1 MNHNS, CDR2 SASEGT. Trimming removed 3 bases from V and 4 bases from J, with 13 bases in between. The CDR3 loop spans 15 amino acids. Here the CDR3 reads CASSEERPLYNEQFF. The CDR3 DNA sequence: TGTGCCAGCAGTGAGGAGCGGCCCCTTTACAATGAGCAGTTCTTC.

The count of this clonotype is one. J is TRBJ2-1 and V is TRBV5-1; 7 nucleotides align to TRBD2. This CDR3 is built from 16 residues. After removal of 5 bases from V and 8 bases from J, the junction contained 16 bases not matched to a gene. In germline, CDR1 is SGHRS, CDR2 YFSETQ. The CDR3 nucleotides are TGCGCCAGCAGTCCGGTGGTGGCTAGCGGAAAATATGAGCAGTTCTTC. Translation gives CASSPVVASGKYEQFF.

This clonotype occurred many times. The chain combines TRBV12-3 or TRBV12-4 with TRBJ2-7, with D tentatively TRBD1 or TRBD2 (5 bases each). V shed 2 bases and J shed 6 bases, with 14 bases lying between them. The CDR3 is 14 residues long. The DNA for the CDR3 is TGTGCCAGCAGTTTAAATGGGGGTAGGGGCGAGCAGTACTTC. Protein sequence: CASSLNGGRGEQYF.

Note on this clonotype: The CDR3 does not close with the conserved phenylalanine or tryptophan, likely indicating a read error. Because the CDR3's place on the DNA is in doubt, the DNA is left out and the CDR3 is given as listed by TCRdb. This rearrangement joins TRBV6-4 to TRBJ2-6; the DNA was not compared with TRBD2, the D call given in the table. The CDR3 extends over 16 residues, inclusive of both ends. Germline V gene lookup returns CDR1 MRHNA and CDR2 SNTAGT. CDR3 loop: CASSDSVATGANVLTY.

This clonotype occurred many times. The chain joins TRBV20-1 to TRBJ2-1, with TRBD1 matching over 8 bases. The CDR3 totals 11 residues. V lost 5 bases, J lost 15 bases, and 9 bases stayed unmatched. Germline V gene sequence: CDR1 DFQATT, CDR2 SNEGSKA (reference sequence). The CDR3 is CSAGQGTGRFF. CDR3 nucleotides: TGCAGTGCTGGACAGGGAACGGGTCGGTTCTTC.

This clonotype was seen repeatedly, ten times or more. The chain employs TRBV6-7 and TRBJ2-7; D is possibly TRBD1 (5 bases). TRBV6-7 is flagged as an ORF with uncertain function. CDR3 length equals 14 residues. Trimming took off 2 bases at V and 9 bases at J, with 17 bases between the two ends. CDR3 protein: CASSYEPGILWQYF. CDR3 DNA sequence: TGTGCCAGCAGTTACGAACCAGGGATCTTGTGGCAGTACTTC.

This clonotype occurred a few times. CDR3 residues: CASTLGVLQVRETQYF. In DNA, the CDR3 is TGTGCCAGCACCCTCGGGGTCTTACAGGTCCGGGAGACCCAGTACTTC. The V call is TRBV7-2, the J call TRBJ2-5; TRBD1 or TRBD2 may be the D gene (5 bases each). Germline V CDR1 and CDR2: SGHTA, FQGNSA. The germline V and J ends were trimmed by 7 bases and 5 bases, with 23 bases remaining between them. The CDR3 contains 16 residues.

This clonotype was seen at least ten times. The chain joins TRBV28 to TRBJ1-1; the D is unclear. Deletions cut 8 bases from V and 0 bases from J, with 4 bases between. This CDR3 comprises 11 residues. CDR1 and CDR2 from the germline V gene are MDHEN and SYDVKM. Here the CDR3 reads CASHMNTEAFF. CDR3 nucleotides: TGTGCCAGCCACATGAACACTGAAGCTTTCTTT. Full variable domain (missing parts from reference TRBV28 and TRBJ1-1): DVKVTQSSRYLVKRTGEKVFLECVQDMDHENMFWYRQDPGLGLRLIYFSYDVKMKEKGDIPEGYSVSREKKERFSLILESASTNQTSMYLCASHMNTEAFFGQGTRLTVV.

This clonotype has at least ten counts. For the CDR3, the DNA is TGCGCCAGCAGCCTTTTTGGTGTTACTGAAGCTTTCTTT. It is translated as CASSLFGVTEAFF. J is TRBJ1-1 and V is TRBV5-1; no reliable D call. Trimming removed 4 bases from V and 5 bases from J, with 12 bases in between. This CDR3 spans 13 amino acids. In germline, CDR1 is SGHRS, CDR2 YFSETQ.

This clonotype has a count of ten or more. The chain recombines TRBV29-1 with TRBJ2-7; 8 bases map to TRBD2. CDR3 length: 14 residues. Trimming at V came to 5 bases and at J to 0 bases, leaving 6 bases not matched to a gene. Germline V gene data show CDR1 as SQVTM and CDR2 as ANQGSEA. CDR3 sequence (DNA): TGCAGCGTTAAGACTAGCGCCAGCTCCTACGAGCAGTACTTC. The encoded protein is CSVKTSASSYEQYF.

There are a few counts of this clonotype. This chain uses TRBV7-2 with TRBJ2-2, with 8 bases matching TRBD2. The V and J ends lost 1 base and 11 bases, in that order; junction bases with no gene match: 9. The CDR3 has 15 residues. Germline CDR1 SGHTA, CDR2 FQGNSA. This CDR3 is CASSLVPREGGELFF. The CDR3 DNA follows: TGTGCCAGCAGCTTAGTTCCCCGGGAGGGCGGCGAGCTGTTTTTT.

In this sample, this clonotype turned up many times. The chain joins TRBV11-1 to TRBJ2-1; 7 nucleotides line up with TRBD2. The J segment lost 3 bases and the V segment lost 4 bases, leaving 15 bases of the junction unmatched. Per the germline V gene, CDR1 is SGHAT and CDR2 is FQDESV (reference sequence). The CDR3 length is 18 residues. The CDR3 protein is CASSSTSLALILYNEQFF. The CDR3 DNA reads as TGTGCCAGCAGCTCGACTTCACTAGCGCTCATACTCTACAATGAGCAGTTCTTC.

This clonotype has at least ten counts. The rearrangement links TRBV10-3 to TRBJ2-5; D tentatively reads TRBD1 or TRBD2 (5 bases each). Germline CDR1 is ENHRY and CDR2 is SYGVKD. Trimming left V 0 bases short and J 5 bases short, with 13 bases between. The CDR3 length is 15 residues. The CDR3 here is CAISESSGGWETQYF. The CDR3 DNA reads TGTGCCATCAGTGAGTCGAGTGGGGGTTGGGAGACCCAGTACTTC.

This clonotype came up many times. This sequence joins TRBV6-2 or TRBV6-3 and TRBJ2-3; D unclear. The V end lost 6 bases, the J end lost 2 bases, and 18 bases lay between the germline ends. Germline CDR1 is MNHEY and CDR2 is SVGEGT. This CDR3 has 16 amino acids. The CDR3 DNA reads TGTGCCAGCAGACCCGGCGTATGGCGGAACACAGATACGCAGTATTTT. It translates to CASRPGVWRNTDTQYF.

The rearrangement joins TRBV7-9 to TRBJ2-2; no clear D gene. Trimming cost V 6 bases and J 3 bases, with 14 bases left between them. In germline, CDR1 is SEHNR, CDR2 FQNEAQ (reference sequence). CDR3 length: 15 amino acids. For the CDR3, the DNA is TGTGCCAGCAGTCCTCAGGTCGGAGACACCGGGGAGCTGTTTTTT. This translates into CASSPQVGDTGELFF.

In its sample, this clonotype was seen a few times. The chain uses TRBV5-1 and TRBJ2-5; the D gene is possibly TRBD1 (6 bases). The V end was cut by 2 bases, the J end by 3 bases, with 11 bases between. The CDR3 loop spans 14 amino acids. Germline assignment: CDR1 SGHRS and CDR2 YFSETQ. CDR3 nucleotides: TGCGCCAGCAGCTTCGGGACAAAAAAAGAGACCCAGTACTTC. This gives the protein CASSFGTKKETQYF.

This clonotype has a handful of counts. This chain joins TRBV20-1 and TRBJ2-1; 7 bases are shared with TRBD2. CDR3 length equals 13 residues. V lost 5 bases, J lost 9 bases, and 10 bases stayed unmatched. Germline CDR1 is DFQATT and CDR2 is SNEGSKA (reference sequence). The CDR3 DNA follows: TGCAGTGCTGGGGGGGGAGACCTGACTGAGCAGTTCTTC. Translated: CSAGGGDLTEQFF.